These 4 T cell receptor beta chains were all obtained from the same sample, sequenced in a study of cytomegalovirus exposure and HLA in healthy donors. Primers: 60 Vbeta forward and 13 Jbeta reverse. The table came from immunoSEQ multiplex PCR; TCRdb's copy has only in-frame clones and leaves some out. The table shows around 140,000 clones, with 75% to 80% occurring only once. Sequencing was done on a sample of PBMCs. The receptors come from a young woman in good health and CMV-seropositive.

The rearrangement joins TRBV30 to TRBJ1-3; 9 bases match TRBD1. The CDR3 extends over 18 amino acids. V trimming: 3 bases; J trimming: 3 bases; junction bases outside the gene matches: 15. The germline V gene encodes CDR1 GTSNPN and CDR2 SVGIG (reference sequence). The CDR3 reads CAWRRVGDRDLIGNTIYF. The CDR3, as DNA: TGTGCCTGGAGGAGGGTTGGGGACAGGGACCTTATTGGAAACACCATATATTTT.

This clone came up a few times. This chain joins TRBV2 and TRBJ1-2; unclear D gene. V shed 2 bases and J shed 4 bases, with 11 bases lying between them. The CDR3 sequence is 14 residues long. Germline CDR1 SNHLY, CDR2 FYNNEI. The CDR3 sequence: CASSESGGLYGYTF. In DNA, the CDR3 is TGTGCCAGCAGTGAATCGGGCGGGCTCTATGGCTACACCTTC.

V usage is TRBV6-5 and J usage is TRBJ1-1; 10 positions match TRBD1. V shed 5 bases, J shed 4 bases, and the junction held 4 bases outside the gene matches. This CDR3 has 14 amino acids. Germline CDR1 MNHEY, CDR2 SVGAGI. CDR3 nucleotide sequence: TGTGCCAGCAGTGTCGGGACAGGGGCCACTGAAGCTTTCTTT. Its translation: CASSVGTGATEAFF.

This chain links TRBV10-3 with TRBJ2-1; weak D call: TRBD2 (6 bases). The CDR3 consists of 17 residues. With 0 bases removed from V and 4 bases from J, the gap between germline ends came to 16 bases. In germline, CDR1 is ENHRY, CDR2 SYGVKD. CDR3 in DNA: TGTGCCATCAGTGAGTCGAAAAGGGGAGGTGGTTACAATGAGCAGTTCTTC. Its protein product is CAISESKRGGGYNEQFF.